These 14 T cell receptor beta chains were all obtained from the same sample, sequenced in a study of molecular identifiers for immune sequencing clone quantification. TCRdb redid the calling of the PCR reads with MiXCR, one entry per CDR3 protein. The repertoire consists of about half a million distinct CDR3 sequences, with under 30% occurring once and the leading ten covering 0.7% to 0.9%. Sequencing was done on a sample of naive CD8+ T cells from blood, with Jurkat cell RNA spiked in. The subset: FACS-sorted CD8+CD4-CCR7+CD45RA+ naive T cells. These receptors were taken from a human donor in good health. Some libraries in this study had Jurkat cell RNA spiked in.

With respect to this clonotype: One end of the junction varies from germline; a read error may be responsible. The chain recombines TRBV20-1 with TRBJ2-5, with 7 bases fitting TRBD1. Germline values: CDR1 DFQATT, CDR2 SNEGSKA (reference sequence). There are 9 residues in the CDR3. In nucleotides, the CDR3 is TGCAGTGCCAGGACAGGATGGAACTTC. Translation: CSARTGWNF.

This clonotype came up many times. The rearrangement uses TRBV4-2 and TRBJ2-7; 7 bases map to TRBD1. Germline V lookup: CDR1 LGHNA, CDR2 YNFKEQ. CDR3 length equals 14 residues. Losses at the gene ends were 3 bases for V and 3 bases for J; bases not matched to a gene: 5. The CDR3 reads CASSQGRQGYEQYF. The CDR3 DNA reads as TGTGCCAGCAGCCAGGGACGACAGGGCTACGAGCAGTACTTC.

The V and J genes are TRBV4-1 and TRBJ2-7; D is unclear. V lost 3 bases to trimming and J lost 5 bases, with 14 bases between them. There are 14 residues in the CDR3. From germline, CDR1 is MGHRA and CDR2 YSYEKL. The CDR3 DNA reads as TGCGCCAGCAGCCATCCTCTAGGGCCGGACGAGCAGTACTTC. This translates into CASSHPLGPDEQYF.

As concerns this clonotype: The junction shows a germline mismatch at one end, possibly a read error. The genes are TRBV6-2 or TRBV6-3 and TRBJ2-5, with TRBD2 matching over 9 bases. Germline V lookup: CDR1 MNHEY, CDR2 SVGEGT. The CDR3 length is 17 residues. The CDR3 protein is CASLTRKLAGNQETLYF. The DNA of the CDR3 is TGTGCCAGCCTGACCCGTAAACTAGCGGGCAACCAAGAGACCCTGTACTTC.

The V and J genes are TRBV9 and TRBJ1-1, with 9 bases fitting TRBD1. With V trimmed by 4 bases and J by 3 bases, 7 bases remained unmatched. This CDR3 is 15 amino acids long. Germline V gives CDR1 SGDLS, CDR2 YYNGEE. The CDR3 bases are TGTGCCAGCAGCCTCACAGGGGGCACATACACTGAAGCTTTCTTT. Protein product: CASSLTGGTYTEAFF.

This clonotype was detected many times. The chain uses TRBV2 and TRBJ2-5; a weak D match, TRBD1 (5 bases). The CDR3 runs to 14 residues. The V end lost 6 bases, the J end lost 0 bases, and 11 bases lay between the germline ends. The germline V gene encodes CDR1 SNHLY and CDR2 FYNNEI. CDR3 region: CASRRDRNQETQYF. The CDR3, as DNA: TGTGCCAGCAGGAGAGACAGAAACCAAGAGACCCAGTACTTC.

This chain uses TRBV7-9 with TRBJ2-3, with 7 bases that match TRBD1. CDR1 is SEHNR and CDR2 is FQNEAQ in the germline V gene (reference sequence). With V trimmed by 2 bases and J by 2 bases, 10 bases remained unmatched. The CDR3 consists of 17 residues. The CDR3 coding sequence is TGTGCCAGCAGCTTACCGATCACAGGGGTCTACACAGATACGCAGTATTTT. Encoded protein: CASSLPITGVYTDTQYF.

This clonotype has ten or more counts. V is TRBV5-4 and J is TRBJ2-3; 11 positions agree with TRBD2. Germline CDR1 and CDR2: SGHNT and YYREEE (reference sequence). Unmatched junction bases numbered 16, after V lost 4 bases and J lost 0 bases. CDR3 length equals 20 residues. CDR3 protein: CASSTSLSGGAGTSTDTQYF. The CDR3 DNA follows: TGTGCCAGCAGCACCTCCCTTAGCGGGGGGGCCGGGACGAGCACAGATACGCAGTATTTT.

This clonotype was picked up many times. V is TRBV29-1 and J is TRBJ2-2; D uncertain. Germline CDR1 SQVTM, CDR2 ANQGSEA. The CDR3 is 14 amino acids. Trimming shortened V by 4 bases and J by 0 bases, and 9 bases separated the two germline ends. This CDR3 is CSVVPATNTGELFF. DNA for the CDR3: TGCAGCGTTGTGCCAGCGACGAACACCGGGGAGCTGTTTTTT.

The rearrangement joins TRBV27 to TRBJ1-1; the D gene is possibly TRBD1 (6 bases). Germline V gene sequence: CDR1 MNHEY, CDR2 SMNVEV (reference sequence). This CDR3 is built from 16 residues. The V end lost 5 bases, the J end lost 3 bases, and 19 bases lay between the germline ends. CDR3 in DNA: TGTGCCAGCAGTCTCGTAACCGGGACAACTTACACTGAAGCTTTCTTT. It encodes CASSLVTGTTYTEAFF.

This clonotype appeared a few times. The J gene is TRBJ2-1, the V gene TRBV7-6, with 11 bases fitting TRBD2. V lost 1 base to trimming and J lost 9 bases; unmatched junction nucleotides: 5. The CDR3 length is 15 residues. Looked up from germline, CDR1 is SGHVS and CDR2 is FNYEAQ. CDR3 protein: CASSLEVSGGAEQFF. The CDR3 bases are TGTGCCAGCAGCTTAGAGGTTAGCGGGGGGGCTGAGCAGTTCTTC.

J is TRBJ2-7 and V is TRBV3-1; D is undetermined. The CDR3 is 13 amino acids. Per germline, CDR1 LGHDT and CDR2 YNNKEL (reference sequence). Trimming removed 0 bases from V and 6 bases from J, with 9 bases in between. For the CDR3, the DNA is TGTGCCAGCAGCCAAGACAGTTGGGGCGAGCAGTACTTC. Residues: CASSQDSWGEQYF.

On this clonotype itself: A much bigger clone sits one base away, suggesting this may be a read error. This sequence joins TRBV3-1 and TRBJ2-7; D tentatively fits TRBD1 or TRBD2 (5 bases each). The CDR3 is 13 amino acids. V lost 1 base, J lost 5 bases, and 9 bases lay in between. The germline gives CDR1 LGHDT, CDR2 YNNKEL (reference sequence). CDR3: CASSQAGANEQYF. DNA for the CDR3: TGTGCCAGCAGCCAAGCCGGGGCCAACGAGCAGTACTTC.

This clonotype has just a few counts. The CDR3 sequence: CASSPEEGGQPTTNEKLFF. CDR3 DNA: TGTGCCAGCAGCCCCGAGGAAGGTGGACAGCCCACAACTAATGAAAAACTGTTTTTT. This chain uses TRBV7-8 with TRBJ1-4, with D perhaps matching TRBD1 (6 bases). The CDR3 contains 19 residues. Germline lookup yields CDR1 SGHVS and CDR2 FQNEAQ. The ends were cut back, 5 bases at V and 0 bases at J, with 22 bases in the middle.